This TCR beta chain is from a study of a mutant IDH1 vaccine in newly diagnosed glioma. Study overall: Vaccination followed radiotherapy alone by 4-6 weeks, or accompanied temozolomide cycles. It was radiotherapy, temozolomide, or both that patients received previously, with most receiving both.

Trimming removed 2 bases from V and 5 bases from J; junction bases left unmatched: 10. Germline V gene sequence: CDR1 LNHDA, CDR2 SQIVND (reference sequence). The length of the CDR3 is 16 residues. The protocol was immunoSEQ multiplex PCR, while the TCRdb copy is restricted to in-frame clones and leaves out a portion. The sample carries some 80,000 clones, around 85% recorded once. Time point noted: week 23, last vaccination. A single vaccine dose contained 300 ug of mutant IDH1 20-mer peptide, and topical imiquimod was used with it. Concerning this clone: The antigen is unknown.

The sample consisted of PBMCs, taken from a glioma patient whose treatment included an IDH1 peptide vaccine. The clonotype originates from a woman between 45 and 65 years old with glioma. The chain recombines TRBV19 with TRBJ2-5; 8 nucleotides match TRBD2. CDR3: CASSIMSGRGGETQYF. The CDR3 DNA sequence: TGTGCCAGTAGTATAATGTCCGGGAGGGGCGGCGAGACCCAGTACTTC. Drawing the rest from reference TRBV19 and TRBJ2-5, the complete variable domain is DGGITQSPKYLFRKEGQNVTLSCEQNLNHDAMYWYRQDPGQGLRLIYYSQIVNDFQKGDIAEGYSVSREKKESFPLTVTSAQKNPTAFYLCASSIMSGRGGETQYFGPGTRLLVL.